The rows below give T cell receptor beta chains drawn from one sample of a study of blood T cell repertoires in COVID-19. Measured with immunoSEQ multiplex PCR; TCRdb has only the in-frame clones, and not every one. The sample consists of about 260,000 clones, 70% to 90% of them appearing once. Sequencing was done on a sample of PBMCs or T cells enriched from blood (not recorded which). These receptors all come from a man aged 50 to 59 who had been exposed to COVID-19. Each CDR3 is given without its conserved first and last residue. Fields, in order: CDR3 length, V gene, J gene, CDR3 protein.

cdr3_length: 14; v_call: TRBV7-9; j_call: TRBJ2-2; cdr3_aa: ASSPWTGGNTGELF
cdr3_length: 13; v_call: TRBV19; j_call: TRBJ2-1; cdr3_aa: ASSIWTGSYNEQF
cdr3_length: 13; v_call: TRBV6-1; j_call: TRBJ2-2; cdr3_aa: ASSETGGFAGELF
cdr3_length: 12; v_call: TRBV6-1; j_call: TRBJ1-4; cdr3_aa: ASSDGTGGEKLF
cdr3_length: 14; v_call: TRBV2; j_call: TRBJ1-1; cdr3_aa: ASSEEQGRVGTEAF
cdr3_length: 14; v_call: TRBV18; j_call: TRBJ2-1; cdr3_aa: ASSPLSELSYNEQF
cdr3_length: 12; v_call: TRBV5-1; j_call: TRBJ1-2; cdr3_aa: ASSPGAGNYGYT
cdr3_length: 15; v_call: TRBV19; j_call: TRBJ2-1; cdr3_aa: ASSIDPRTESYNEQF
cdr3_length: 14; v_call: TRBV5-1; j_call: TRBJ1-2; cdr3_aa: ASSLGQGLLGYGYT
cdr3_length: 11; v_call: TRBV24-1; j_call: TRBJ2-1; cdr3_aa: AVQGLANNEQF
cdr3_length: 10; v_call: TRBV7-3; j_call: TRBJ2-7; cdr3_aa: ASSSTGGEQY
cdr3_length: 12; v_call: TRBV15; j_call: TRBJ2-3; cdr3_aa: ATSRGRGLNTQY
cdr3_length: 11; v_call: TRBV5-1; j_call: TRBJ1-1; cdr3_aa: ASSLRQGHGAF
cdr3_length: 13; v_call: TRBV4-2; j_call: TRBJ1-2; cdr3_aa: ASSHAADREYGYT
cdr3_length: 14; v_call: TRBV25-1; j_call: TRBJ1-6; cdr3_aa: ASSERMAARNSPLH
cdr3_length: 13; v_call: TRBV28; j_call: TRBJ1-6; cdr3_aa: ASTRAGTGSSPLH
cdr3_length: 16; v_call: TRBV27; j_call: TRBJ2-2; cdr3_aa: ASSLKVGGTGSPGELF
cdr3_length: 13; v_call: TRBV19; j_call: TRBJ1-6; cdr3_aa: ASSPGTVYNSPLH
cdr3_length: 12; v_call: TRBV7-2; j_call: TRBJ2-7; cdr3_aa: ASSTDWGGYEQY
cdr3_length: 12; v_call: TRBV7-2; j_call: TRBJ1-2; cdr3_aa: ASSFARSNYGYT
cdr3_length: 15; v_call: TRBV3-1/TRBV3-2; j_call: TRBJ2-2; cdr3_aa: ASSLPGLAQNTGELF
cdr3_length: 13; v_call: TRBV28; j_call: TRBJ1-4; cdr3_aa: ASSPPGQSNEKLF
cdr3_length: 14; v_call: TRBV2; j_call: TRBJ1-2; cdr3_aa: ASRGGTGKSNYGYT
cdr3_length: 11; v_call: TRBV6-1; j_call: TRBJ1-5; cdr3_aa: ASSEARPGAQH
cdr3_length: 11; v_call: TRBV7-3; j_call: TRBJ1-1; cdr3_aa: ASSLTRGTEAF
cdr3_length: 12; v_call: TRBV5-1; j_call: TRBJ1-3; cdr3_aa: ASSLGDTGNTIY
cdr3_length: 12; v_call: TRBV5-6; j_call: TRBJ1-3; cdr3_aa: ASSEGVTGNTIY
cdr3_length: 14; v_call: TRBV7-9; j_call: TRBJ2-3; cdr3_aa: ASSGGDREGTDTQY
cdr3_length: 11; v_call: TRBV5-4; j_call: TRBJ1-6; cdr3_aa: ASSLNRNSPLH